The rows below give T cell receptor beta chains drawn from one sample of a study of long-term antiretroviral therapy in people with HIV. Measured with immunoSEQ multiplex PCR; TCRdb has only the in-frame clones, and not every one. Of roughly 44,000 clones in the sample, about 95% are singletons; the top ten hold less than 3%. Source: unsorted PBMCs, taken 3.7 years after starting antiretroviral therapy. The receptors here all came from a woman between 45 and 65 years old with HIV. The CDR3 runs from the conserved cysteine through the conserved F or W. Fields, in order: CDR3 DNA, CDR3 protein, J gene, D gene, V gene, clone size. A D gene is named only where the DNA matches it firmly. The listing skips clone size in some rows; elsewhere it reads once, few, many or a size class.

DNA: TGTGCCAGCAGCTTAAACTTCGGGGATGACTATGGCTACACCTTC
CDR3: CASSLNFGDDYGYTF
J: TRBJ1-2
D: .
V: TRBV7-2
size: .

DNA: TGTGCCAGCAGCCCGGGGATGGCGGGGGCAAGCTCCTACGAGCAGTACTTC
CDR3: CASSPGMAGASSYEQYF
J: TRBJ2-7
D: .
V: TRBV14
size: .

DNA: TGTGCCAGCACCCCAAGGAGGGGCCTCTCTGGCGATACGCAGTATTTT
CDR3: CASTPRRGLSGDTQYF
J: TRBJ2-3
D: .
V: TRBV27
size: .

DNA: TGTGCCAGCAGCTTAGCTTGGCAGGGAGGGGAGACCCAGTACTTC
CDR3: CASSLAWQGGETQYF
J: TRBJ2-5
D: TRBD2
V: TRBV11-2
size: .

DNA: TGTGCCAGCAGCTTCACAGGGGGCGCCGGGAACACTGAAGCTTTCTTT
CDR3: CASSFTGGAGNTEAFF
J: TRBJ1-1
D: TRBD1
V: TRBV7-9
size: .

DNA: TGTGCCAGCAGCTTAAACGAGAACCCTAGCTCGATGGGAAACACCATATATTTT
CDR3: CASSLNENPSSMGNTIYF
J: TRBJ1-3
D: .
V: TRBV7-2
size: .

DNA: TGTGCCAGCAGCCAAGACTGGGCGGGGGGGGAAAATGAGCAGTTCTTC
CDR3: CASSQDWAGGENEQFF
J: TRBJ2-1
D: TRBD2
V: TRBV4-2
size: .

DNA: TGTGCCAGCAGCCAAGAATTGGACAGGGATACAGATGGCTACACCTTC
CDR3: CASSQELDRDTDGYTF
J: TRBJ1-2
D: TRBD1
V: TRBV14
size: .

DNA: TGTGCCAGCACCCCAGGACGGCGTTCCTACGAGCAGTACTTC
CDR3: CASTPGRRSYEQYF
J: TRBJ2-7
D: .
V: TRBV28
size: .

DNA: TGTGCCATCAGTGCCCAGGGGATAACTAACTATGGCTACACCTTC
CDR3: CAISAQGITNYGYTF
J: TRBJ1-2
D: .
V: TRBV10-3
size: .

DNA: TGCGCCAGCAGCTTGGGCGGGGGGACCTCCTACGAGCAGTACTTC
CDR3: CASSLGGGTSYEQYF
J: TRBJ2-7
D: TRBD2
V: TRBV5-1
size: .

DNA: TGTGCCAGCAGCCAAGGTGGTCTCCTCCGGACCGTGAACACTGAAGCTTTCTTT
CDR3: CASSQGGLLRTVNTEAFF
J: TRBJ1-1
D: .
V: TRBV4-2
size: .

DNA: TGTGCCATCAGCGGACAGGCTTATGGCTACACCTTC
CDR3: CAISGQAYGYTF
J: TRBJ1-2
D: TRBD1
V: TRBV10-3
size: .

DNA: TGTGCCAGCAGTTCTTCCCCAGACCCGGGCAATGAGCAGTTCTTC
CDR3: CASSSSPDPGNEQFF
J: TRBJ2-1
D: .
V: TRBV27
size: .

DNA: TGTGCCAGCAGTGAATTCAGGGCCTCTGGCAATCAGCCCCAGCATTTT
CDR3: CASSEFRASGNQPQHF
J: TRBJ1-5
D: .
V: TRBV2
size: .

DNA: TGTGCCAGCACCGGCTTAGGGGGACAAACTCCCTACAATGAGCAGTTCTTC
CDR3: CASTGLGGQTPYNEQFF
J: TRBJ2-1
D: .
V: TRBV5-6
size: .

DNA: TGTGCCAGCAGCCAGGACAGGGGTCGCAATCAGCCCCAGCATTTT
CDR3: CASSQDRGRNQPQHF
J: TRBJ1-5
D: TRBD1
V: TRBV2
size: .

DNA: TGTGCCAGCAGCCTAGGACAGGGGGGAGGCTACGAGCAGTACTTC
CDR3: CASSLGQGGGYEQYF
J: TRBJ2-7
D: TRBD1
V: TRBV13
size: .

DNA: TGTGCCAGCAGCCCGTCCGGACAGAACACTGAAGCTTTCTTT
CDR3: CASSPSGQNTEAFF
J: TRBJ1-1
D: .
V: TRBV11-2
size: .

DNA: TGTGCCAGCAGCTTAGAGGTTCCCCCCTACGAGCAGTACTTC
CDR3: CASSLEVPPYEQYF
J: TRBJ2-7
D: .
V: TRBV11-2
size: .

DNA: TGTGCCAGCAGTGAATCTTGGACAACCTATGAAGCTTTCTTT
CDR3: CASSESWTTYEAFF
J: TRBJ1-1
D: .
V: TRBV25-1
size: .

DNA: TGTGCCAGCAGCTTGGGGAGGGCCCTCGAGCAGTACTTC
CDR3: CASSLGRALEQYF
J: TRBJ2-7
D: .
V: TRBV5-6
size: .

DNA: TGTGCCAGCAGCGTAGGTACTAGTCCAGAGCAGTTCTTC
CDR3: CASSVGTSPEQFF
J: TRBJ2-1
D: .
V: TRBV9
size: .

DNA: TGTGCCAGCAGCCTGGGGGAGGGCACTGAAGCTTTCTTT
CDR3: CASSLGEGTEAFF
J: TRBJ1-1
D: .
V: TRBV5-5
size: .

DNA: TGTGCCTGGGAAAACAGGGAATATGGCTACACCTTC
CDR3: CAWENREYGYTF
J: TRBJ1-2
D: .
V: TRBV30
size: .

DNA: TGTGCCATCAGTGATCGGGCTTTCAACAATGAGCAGTTCTTC
CDR3: CAISDRAFNNEQFF
J: TRBJ2-1
D: .
V: TRBV10-3
size: .

DNA: TGCGCCAGCAGCCTCGCCTTCTCTGGGGCCAACGTCCTGACTTTC
CDR3: CASSLAFSGANVLTF
J: TRBJ2-6
D: .
V: TRBV4-1
size: .

DNA: TGTGCCAGCCGGCAAGCAGGGGGTTGGAACACTGAAGCTTTCTTT
CDR3: CASRQAGGWNTEAFF
J: TRBJ1-1
D: TRBD1
V: TRBV6-4
size: .

DNA: TGTGCCAGCAGCTTAACAGGGAATTCACCCCTCCACTTT
CDR3: CASSLTGNSPLHF
J: TRBJ1-6
D: .
V: TRBV7-3
size: .

DNA: TGTGCCAGTAGTATCTTGCAGGGCGAAGGCTACACCTTC
CDR3: CASSILQGEGYTF
J: TRBJ1-2
D: .
V: TRBV19
size: .

DNA: TGTGCCAGCTCGCCTCGCGGGGTAGGGCAACAGTACTTC
CDR3: CASSPRGVGQQYF
J: TRBJ2-7
D: .
V: TRBV28
size: .

DNA: TGTGCCAGCAAACCCCTCGGGACAGGGAATGAAAAACTGTTTTTT
CDR3: CASKPLGTGNEKLFF
J: TRBJ1-4
D: TRBD1
V: TRBV27
size: .

DNA: TGTGCCAGCACCTTGACAGAAGACTATGGCTACACCTTC
CDR3: CASTLTEDYGYTF
J: TRBJ1-2
D: .
V: TRBV6-1
size: .

DNA: TGTGCCAGCAGAGGCAGGGGGAACACTGAAGCTTTCTTT
CDR3: CASRGRGNTEAFF
J: TRBJ1-1
D: .
V: TRBV6-6
size: .

DNA: TGCGCCAGCAGCCACCTCCGGGTCACCCGGGGAAAAAACATTCAGTACTTC
CDR3: CASSHLRVTRGKNIQYF
J: TRBJ2-4
D: .
V: TRBV4-1
size: .

DNA: TGTGCCAGCAGCTTGGGTCACAGGGCCGGGGAGCTGTTTTTT
CDR3: CASSLGHRAGELFF
J: TRBJ2-2
D: .
V: TRBV5-8
size: once

DNA: TGTGCCAGCAGCTTGACCGGGACAGGGGGGACCGGGGAGCTGTTTTTT
CDR3: CASSLTGTGGTGELFF
J: TRBJ2-2
D: TRBD1
V: TRBV11-2
size: .

DNA: TGTGCCAGCAGTGTTGAGGGAAACACCATATATTTT
CDR3: CASSVEGNTIYF
J: TRBJ1-3
D: .
V: TRBV2
size: .

DNA: TGTGCCAGCAGGGCCGGGGGGACCTACGAGCAGTACTTC
CDR3: CASRAGGTYEQYF
J: TRBJ2-7
D: TRBD2
V: TRBV6-5
size: .

DNA: TGTGCTAGTGGTTTGGTAAGGGCCAATGAGCAGTTCTTC
CDR3: CASGLVRANEQFF
J: TRBJ2-1
D: .
V: TRBV12-5
size: .

DNA: TGTGCCAGCAAAAGCGGGACAGGGGGCCGGGAGCAGTACTTC
CDR3: CASKSGTGGREQYF
J: TRBJ2-7
D: TRBD1
V: TRBV6-5
size: .

DNA: TGTGCCAGCAGCTTGATACGCGTGGGGAACACTGAAGCTTTCTTT
CDR3: CASSLIRVGNTEAFF
J: TRBJ1-1
D: .
V: TRBV5-8
size: once

DNA: TGTGCCAGCAGTGACGGGGGGGGGTTCACCGGGGAGCTGTTTTTT
CDR3: CASSDGGGFTGELFF
J: TRBJ2-2
D: TRBD2
V: TRBV2
size: .

DNA: TGTGCCAGCAACCGCCTAGGCATGGCCTACGAGCAGTACTTC
CDR3: CASNRLGMAYEQYF
J: TRBJ2-7
D: .
V: TRBV6-6
size: .

DNA: TGTGCCAGCAGCAGACAGGGGTATGGCTACACCTTC
CDR3: CASSRQGYGYTF
J: TRBJ1-2
D: TRBD1
V: TRBV7-8
size: .

DNA: TGTGCCTGGAGTGTAGGGGGCGTCTATGGCTACACCTTC
CDR3: CAWSVGGVYGYTF
J: TRBJ1-2
D: TRBD1
V: TRBV30
size: .

DNA: TGTGCCAGCAGCGTTTTGCGGGGTAATACCTACAATGAGCAGTTCTTC
CDR3: CASSVLRGNTYNEQFF
J: TRBJ2-1
D: .
V: TRBV9
size: .

DNA: TGCGCCAGCAGCTTGGAATCCGAGGGGGCAGATACGCAGTATTTT
CDR3: CASSLESEGADTQYF
J: TRBJ2-3
D: .
V: TRBV5-1
size: .

DNA: TGTGCCAGCAGTCCTATGACAGGGGACGTCTATGGCTACACCTTC
CDR3: CASSPMTGDVYGYTF
J: TRBJ1-2
D: TRBD1
V: TRBV6-5
size: .

DNA: TGTGCCAGCAGCTCTCAGTACACAGATACGCAGTATTTT
CDR3: CASSSQYTDTQYF
J: TRBJ2-3
D: .
V: TRBV21-1
size: .

DNA: TGTGCCATCAGGGTAGGGAGCTCCTACAATGAGCAGTTCTTC
CDR3: CAIRVGSSYNEQFF
J: TRBJ2-1
D: .
V: TRBV10-3
size: once

DNA: TGTGCCAGCACCCGGGCGGGGGGAAGCACAGATACGCAGTATTTT
CDR3: CASTRAGGSTDTQYF
J: TRBJ2-3
D: TRBD2
V: TRBV9
size: .

DNA: TGTGCCAGCAGCTTGGTTCCTAGCGCGAACACAGATACGCAGTATTTT
CDR3: CASSLVPSANTDTQYF
J: TRBJ2-3
D: .
V: TRBV5-8
size: .